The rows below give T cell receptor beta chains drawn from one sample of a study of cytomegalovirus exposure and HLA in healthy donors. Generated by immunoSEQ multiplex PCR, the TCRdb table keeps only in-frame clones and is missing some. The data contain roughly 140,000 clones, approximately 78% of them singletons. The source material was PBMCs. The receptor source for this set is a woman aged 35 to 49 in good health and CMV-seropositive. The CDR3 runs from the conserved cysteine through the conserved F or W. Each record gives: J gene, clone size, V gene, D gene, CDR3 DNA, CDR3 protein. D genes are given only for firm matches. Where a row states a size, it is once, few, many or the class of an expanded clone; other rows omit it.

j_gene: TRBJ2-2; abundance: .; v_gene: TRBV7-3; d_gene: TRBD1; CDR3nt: TGTGCCAGCAGCCAGACAGGGGTTAGGTCCGGGGAGCTGTTTTTT; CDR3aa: CASSQTGVRSGELFF
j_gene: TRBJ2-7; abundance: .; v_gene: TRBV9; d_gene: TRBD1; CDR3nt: TGTGCCAGCAGCGGAGTAGGGACAGGGACCTACGAGCAGTACTTC; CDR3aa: CASSGVGTGTYEQYF
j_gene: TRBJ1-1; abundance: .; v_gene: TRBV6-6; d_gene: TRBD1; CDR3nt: TGTGCCAGCAGTCGGCCGGACAGGGGTATGAACACTGAAGCTTTCTTT; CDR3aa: CASSRPDRGMNTEAFF
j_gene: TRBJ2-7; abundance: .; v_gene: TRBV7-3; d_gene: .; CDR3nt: TGTGCCAGCAGCTTAACCGGCGACATAACCTACGAGCAGTACTTC; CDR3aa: CASSLTGDITYEQYF
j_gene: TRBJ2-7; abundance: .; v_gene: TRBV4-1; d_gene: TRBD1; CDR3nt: TGCGCCAGCAGCCAAGTGGCTACAGGACAGGAGCAACAAATGTACTTC; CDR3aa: CASSQVATGQEQQMYF
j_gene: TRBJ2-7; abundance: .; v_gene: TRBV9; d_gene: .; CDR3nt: TGTGCCAGCAGCACAGGTCCAAGCTCCTACGAGCAGTACTTC; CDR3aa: CASSTGPSSYEQYF
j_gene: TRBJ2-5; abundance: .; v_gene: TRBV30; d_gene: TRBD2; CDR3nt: TGTGCCTGGAGACCAGGACTAGCGGGAGCTGAGACCCAGTACTTC; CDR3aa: CAWRPGLAGAETQYF
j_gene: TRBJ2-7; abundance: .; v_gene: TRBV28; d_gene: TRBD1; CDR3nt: TGTGCCAGCAGTTTTTTAGGGCTGGGGGACAGCTCCTACGAGCAGTACTTC; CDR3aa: CASSFLGLGDSSYEQYF
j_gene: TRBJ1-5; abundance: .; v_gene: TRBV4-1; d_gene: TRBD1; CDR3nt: TGCGCCAGCAGCCAATTCAGGACAGGGGGCAGAGGTCAGCCCCAGCATTTT; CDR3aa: CASSQFRTGGRGQPQHF
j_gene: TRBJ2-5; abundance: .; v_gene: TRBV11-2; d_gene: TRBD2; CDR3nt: TGTGCCAGCAGCTTATGGCCTAGCGGGGGGGCATTCGAGGAGACCCAGTACTTC; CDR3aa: CASSLWPSGGAFEETQYF
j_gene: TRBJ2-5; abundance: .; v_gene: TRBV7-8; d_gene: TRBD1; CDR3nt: TGTGCCAGCAGCTTAGACAGGGGGGATGAGCAGTACTTC; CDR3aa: CASSLDRGDEQYF
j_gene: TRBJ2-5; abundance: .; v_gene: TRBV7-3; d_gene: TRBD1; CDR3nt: TGTGCCAGCAGCTTAGGTCCAGGGGGCAGTGAGACCCAGTACTTC; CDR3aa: CASSLGPGGSETQYF
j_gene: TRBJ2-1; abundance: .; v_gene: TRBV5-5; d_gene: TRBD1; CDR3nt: TGTGCCAGCAGTTACCAAGGGACAGGGATAAATGAGCAGTTCTTC; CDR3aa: CASSYQGTGINEQFF
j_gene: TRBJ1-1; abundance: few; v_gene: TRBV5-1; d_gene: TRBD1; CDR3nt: TGCGCCAGCAGCCATCTTGAGGGACAGGTCAACACTGAAGCTTTCTTT; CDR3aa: CASSHLEGQVNTEAFF
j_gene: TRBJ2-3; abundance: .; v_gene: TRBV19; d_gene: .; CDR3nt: TGTGCCAGTAGTCTACTAGGGTCTAGCACAGATACGCAGTATTTT; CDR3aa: CASSLLGSSTDTQYF
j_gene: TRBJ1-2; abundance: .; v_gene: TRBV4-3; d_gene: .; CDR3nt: TGCGCCAGCAGCCAAGATCGTGGGGCAGCGCCTGGCTACACCTTC; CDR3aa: CASSQDRGAAPGYTF
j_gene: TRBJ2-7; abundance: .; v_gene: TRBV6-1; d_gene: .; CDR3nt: TGTGCCAGCAGTGAAGCCAGATACGAGCAGTACTTC; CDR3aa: CASSEARYEQYF
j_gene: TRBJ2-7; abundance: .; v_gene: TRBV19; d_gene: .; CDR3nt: TGTGCCAGTAGTTCGGGTGCGGGGACCTCCTACGAGCAGTACTTC; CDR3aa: CASSSGAGTSYEQYF
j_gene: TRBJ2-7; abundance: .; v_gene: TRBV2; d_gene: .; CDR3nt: TGTGCCAGCAGTGAAGACAAAACCGAGCAGTACTTC; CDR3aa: CASSEDKTEQYF
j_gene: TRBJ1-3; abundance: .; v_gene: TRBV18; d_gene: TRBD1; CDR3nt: TGTGCCAGCTCTACAGGGGTACTCTCTGGAAACACCATATATTTT; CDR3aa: CASSTGVLSGNTIYF
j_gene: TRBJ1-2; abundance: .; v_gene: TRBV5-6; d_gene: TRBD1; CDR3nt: TGTGCCAGCAGCCCCGTGGGACAGGGGTATGGCTACACCTTC; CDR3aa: CASSPVGQGYGYTF
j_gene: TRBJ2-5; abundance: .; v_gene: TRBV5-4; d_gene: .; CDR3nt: TGTGCCAGCAGCTTGGGAGGACTCGGAGAGACCCAGTACTTC; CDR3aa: CASSLGGLGETQYF
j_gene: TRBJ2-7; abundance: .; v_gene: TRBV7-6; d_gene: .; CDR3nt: TGTGCCAGCAGTCTGGACAATGCCTACGAGCAGTACTTC; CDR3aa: CASSLDNAYEQYF
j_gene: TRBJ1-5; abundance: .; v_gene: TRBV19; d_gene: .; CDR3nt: TGTGCCCCCCGGGGTCAGACATCGAATCAGCCCCAGCATTTT; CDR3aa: CAPRGQTSNQPQHF
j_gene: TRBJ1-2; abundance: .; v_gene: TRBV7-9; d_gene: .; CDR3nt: TGTTCCAGCAGCTTACGGGTCTATGGCTACACCTTC; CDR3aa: CSSSLRVYGYTF
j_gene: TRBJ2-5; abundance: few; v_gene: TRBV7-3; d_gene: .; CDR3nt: TGTGCCAGCAGCTTTCCAGGAGAGACCCAGTACTTC; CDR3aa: CASSFPGETQYF
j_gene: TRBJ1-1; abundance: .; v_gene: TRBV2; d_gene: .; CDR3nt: TGTGCCAGCAGTGTTTCGTGGCTCACTGAAGCTTTCTTT; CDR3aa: CASSVSWLTEAFF
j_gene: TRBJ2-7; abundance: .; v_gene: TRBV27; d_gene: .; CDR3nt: TGTGCCAGCAGTTTACTTAACGGAGCAGCCTACGAGCAGTACTTC; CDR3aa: CASSLLNGAAYEQYF
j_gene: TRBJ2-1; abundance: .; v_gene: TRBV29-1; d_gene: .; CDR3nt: TGCAGCGTTGGTCCTAGCGTATACAATGAGCAGTTCTTC; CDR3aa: CSVGPSVYNEQFF
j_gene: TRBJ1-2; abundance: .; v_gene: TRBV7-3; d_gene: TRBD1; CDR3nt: TGTGCCAGCAGCCGCGGGGGGACAGAGGATGGCTACACCTTC; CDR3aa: CASSRGGTEDGYTF
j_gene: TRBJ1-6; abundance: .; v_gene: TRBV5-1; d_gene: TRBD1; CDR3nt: TGCGCCAGCAGCCCGTCCGGGACAGGGGTATCACCCCTCCACTTT; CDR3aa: CASSPSGTGVSPLHF
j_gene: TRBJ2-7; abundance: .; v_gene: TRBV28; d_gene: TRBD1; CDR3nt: TGTGCCAGCAGTTTTTGGGGACAGGGGGTAAGCGAGCAGTACTTC; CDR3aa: CASSFWGQGVSEQYF
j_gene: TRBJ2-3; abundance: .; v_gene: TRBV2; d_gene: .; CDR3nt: TGTGCCAGCAGTGAGGGCGGGGTAGATACGCAGTATTTT; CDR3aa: CASSEGGVDTQYF
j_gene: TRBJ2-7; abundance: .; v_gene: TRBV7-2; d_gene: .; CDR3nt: TGTGCCAGCAGCCGACTAGTATTTACCCTCGGCGAGCAGTACTTC; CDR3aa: CASSRLVFTLGEQYF
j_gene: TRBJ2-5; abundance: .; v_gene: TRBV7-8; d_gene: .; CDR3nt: TGTGCCAGCAGGATTACGAGGGTATCCACGGAGACCCAGTACTTC; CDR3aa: CASRITRVSTETQYF
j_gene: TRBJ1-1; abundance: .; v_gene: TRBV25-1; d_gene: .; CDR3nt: TGTGCCAGCAGTTCAGGGGCTCGCGGTGGCACTGAAGCTTTCTTT; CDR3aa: CASSSGARGGTEAFF
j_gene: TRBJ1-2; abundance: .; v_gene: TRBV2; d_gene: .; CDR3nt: TGTGCCAGCCGCCCGGGAGCATATGGCTACACCTTC; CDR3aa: CASRPGAYGYTF
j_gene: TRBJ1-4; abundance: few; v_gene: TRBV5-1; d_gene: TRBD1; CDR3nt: TGCGCCAGCAGCGGACTGGGACAGGGATTTGAAAAACTGTTTTTT; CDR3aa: CASSGLGQGFEKLFF
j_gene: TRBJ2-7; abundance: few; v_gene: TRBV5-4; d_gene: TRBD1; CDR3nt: TGTGCCAGCAGCTCCAGGACAGGGGCCTACGAGCAGTACTTC; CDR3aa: CASSSRTGAYEQYF
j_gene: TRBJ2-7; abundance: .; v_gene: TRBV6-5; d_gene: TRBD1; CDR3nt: TGTGCCAGCAGTTGGACAGGGCGGAGCGAGCAGTACTTC; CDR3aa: CASSWTGRSEQYF
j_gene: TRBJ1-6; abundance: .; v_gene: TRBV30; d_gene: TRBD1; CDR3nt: TGTGCCTGGAGTAACTCGGACAGGTGGGGTTCACCCCTCCACTTT; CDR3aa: CAWSNSDRWGSPLHF
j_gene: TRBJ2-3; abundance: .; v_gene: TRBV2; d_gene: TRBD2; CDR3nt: TGTGCCAGCCGTGGCGGGCTAGCGGGATTTCCAGATACGCAGTATTTT; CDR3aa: CASRGGLAGFPDTQYF
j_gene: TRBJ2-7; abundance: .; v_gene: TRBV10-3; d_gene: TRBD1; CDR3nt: TGTGCCTCTTCTACGGGGACAGGGCCGGGCGGCGAGCAGTACTTC; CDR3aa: CASSTGTGPGGEQYF
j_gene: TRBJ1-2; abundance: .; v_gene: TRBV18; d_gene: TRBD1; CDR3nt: TGTGCCAGCTCACAAGACAGGGCCTATGGCTACACCTTC; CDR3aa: CASSQDRAYGYTF
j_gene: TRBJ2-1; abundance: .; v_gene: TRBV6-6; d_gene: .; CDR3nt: TGTGCCAGCAGCTCCGGCAGGGCAACGAACAATGAGCAGTTCTTC; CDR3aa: CASSSGRATNNEQFF
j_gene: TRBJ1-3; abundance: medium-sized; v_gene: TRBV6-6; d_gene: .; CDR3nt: TGTGCCAGTGGGGCGCCCCGAAACACCATATATTTT; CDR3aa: CASGAPRNTIYF
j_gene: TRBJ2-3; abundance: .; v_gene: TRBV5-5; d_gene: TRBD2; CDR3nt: TGTGCCAGCAGCCCGTCAACCACCTTGCGGGAGCCTAACACAGATACGCAGTATTTT; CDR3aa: CASSPSTTLREPNTDTQYF